This T cell receptor beta chain was profiled in a study of human thymus T cells. This table comes from immunoSEQ multiplex PCR, and its TCRdb copy is limited to in-frame clones, with some not included. The data show 70,000 to 75,000 clones, with approximately 95% seen just once and approximately 0.032% held by the top ten. Germline trimming cut 3 bases from V and 11 bases from J; bases unmatched to any gene: 5. The CDR3 contains 12 residues. CDR1 SGHVS and CDR2 FQNEAQ come from the germline V gene. Thymic tissue was derived from resections collected during corrective heart surgery. This chain uses TRBV7-8 with TRBJ1-2; 8 bases are a match to TRBD1. This clonotype was sampled from a girl under two years old with a congenital heart defect but otherwise immunologically healthy. Sequencing input: thymus tissue. CDR3 nucleotides: TGTGCCAGCAGCTTGGGACAGGCGGCTTACACCTTC. Amino acids: CASSLGQAAYTF.